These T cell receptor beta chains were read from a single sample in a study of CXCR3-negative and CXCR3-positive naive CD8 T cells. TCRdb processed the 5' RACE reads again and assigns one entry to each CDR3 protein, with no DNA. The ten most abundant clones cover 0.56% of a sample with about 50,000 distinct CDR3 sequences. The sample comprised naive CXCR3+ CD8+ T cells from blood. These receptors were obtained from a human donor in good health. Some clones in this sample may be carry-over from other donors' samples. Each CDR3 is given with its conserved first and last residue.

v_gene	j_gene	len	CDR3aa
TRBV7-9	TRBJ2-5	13	CASSLRGEETQYF
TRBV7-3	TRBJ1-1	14	CASSPGQGPTEAFF
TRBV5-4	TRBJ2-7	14	CASSFFGSSYEQYF
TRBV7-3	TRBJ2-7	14	CASSSYVGAYEQYF
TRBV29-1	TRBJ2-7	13	CSVLGTVGYEQYF
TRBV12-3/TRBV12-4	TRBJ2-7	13	CASSLTGAGEQYF
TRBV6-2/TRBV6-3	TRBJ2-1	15	CASIDPGGYYNEQFF
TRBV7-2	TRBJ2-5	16	CASTITDTWGEETQYF
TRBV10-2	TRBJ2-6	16	CASSTGVNSGANVLTF
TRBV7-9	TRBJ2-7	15	CASSLGGSLSYEQYF
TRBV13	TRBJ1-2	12	CASSGDNYGYTF
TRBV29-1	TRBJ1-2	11	CSVYDVWDYTF
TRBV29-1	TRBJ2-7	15	CSVTGLVDSGYEQYF
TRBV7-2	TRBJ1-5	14	CASTSTGLNQPQHF
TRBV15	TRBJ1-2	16	CATGSDRRVGVYGYTF
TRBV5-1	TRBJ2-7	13	CASSLEGSGEQYF
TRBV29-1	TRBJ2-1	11	CSVVSWGEQFF
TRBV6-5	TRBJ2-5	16	CASSQTSGGYQETQYF
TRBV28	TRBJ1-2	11	CASSSDGGYTF
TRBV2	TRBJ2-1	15	CASSDLVGSYNEQFF
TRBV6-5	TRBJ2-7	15	CASSYSPGGSYEQYF
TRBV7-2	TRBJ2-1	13	CASSLNRYNEQFF
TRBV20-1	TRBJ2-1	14	CSAIPDRGLNEQFF
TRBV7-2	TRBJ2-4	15	CASSLAQGAWNIQYF
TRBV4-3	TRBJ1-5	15	CASSQSRYSNQPQHF
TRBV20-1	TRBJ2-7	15	CSARDLREDSYEQYF
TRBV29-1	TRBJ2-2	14	CSVSGTENTGELFF
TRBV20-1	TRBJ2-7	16	CSARDNIREASYEQYF
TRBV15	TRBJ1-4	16	CATSFQIQATNEKLFF
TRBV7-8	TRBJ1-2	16	CASSLVAAGGLYGYTF
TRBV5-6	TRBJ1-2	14	CASTDAGGGYGYTF
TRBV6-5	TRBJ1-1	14	CASSYSTQNTEAFF
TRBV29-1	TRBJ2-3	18	CSVEGHLAGQAEPDTQYF
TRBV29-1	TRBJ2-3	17	CSVVGGTSGGAVDTQYF
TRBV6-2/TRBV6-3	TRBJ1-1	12	CASSYSKTEAFF
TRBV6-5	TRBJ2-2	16	CASSSSMETNTGELFF
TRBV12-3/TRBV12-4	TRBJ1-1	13	CASSFVRGAEAFF
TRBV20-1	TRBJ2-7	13	CSATSGQGYEQYF
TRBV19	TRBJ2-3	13	CASSITSPDTQYF
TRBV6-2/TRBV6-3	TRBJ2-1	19	CASTPPEGSGTVTYNEQFF
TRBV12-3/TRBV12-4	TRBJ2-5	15	CASSPVGGLGETQYF
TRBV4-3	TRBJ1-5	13	CASSQDVDRPQHF
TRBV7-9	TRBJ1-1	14	CASSVTVVNTEAFF
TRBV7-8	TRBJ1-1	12	CASSLVSTEAFF
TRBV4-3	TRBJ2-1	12	CASSQVYNEQFF
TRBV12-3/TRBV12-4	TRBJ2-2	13	CASTTGNTGELFF
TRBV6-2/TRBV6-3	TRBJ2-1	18	CASSPQPPGTGGGNEQFF
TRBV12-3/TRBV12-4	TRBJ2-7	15	CASINWADSTYEQYF
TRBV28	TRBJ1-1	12	CASSLSSYSAFF
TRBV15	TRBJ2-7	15	CATSRDGGTEYEQYF
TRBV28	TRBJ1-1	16	CASSLNGLAQNTEAFF
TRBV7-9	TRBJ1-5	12	CASRDSNQPQHF
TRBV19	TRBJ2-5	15	CASSDSGSLRETQYF